These 20 T cell receptor beta chains were sequenced from one sample in a study of blood T cell repertoires in COVID-19. Profiling relied on immunoSEQ multiplex PCR, and the TCRdb table lists in-frame clones only, not all of them. Of under 200,000 clones listed, 80% to 85% were seen once; the top ten hold over 2%. The sample comprised peripheral blood. These receptors all come from a human donor with acute or convalescent COVID-19. The donor label of this sample is uncertain.

The CDR3 here is CASSPTSGVYNEQFF. The DNA for the CDR3 is TGTGCCAGCAGCCCGACTAGCGGGGTCTACAATGAGCAGTTCTTC. The chain is built from TRBV28 and TRBJ2-1; TRBD2 aligns across 11 bases. V lost 6 bases and J lost 3; bases outside the gene matches: 4. This CDR3 contains 15 residues. Germline CDR1 reads MDHEN; CDR2 reads SYDVKM.

The chain uses TRBV7-9 and TRBJ2-2, with D perhaps matching TRBD1 (5 bases). The V gene's germline CDR1 is SEHNR and CDR2 FQNEAQ (reference sequence). V lost 5 bases, J lost 7 bases, and 8 bases lay in between. This CDR3 region has 12 residues. As DNA, the CDR3 is TGTGCCAGCAGCCCTGACAGCGGGGAGCTGTTTTTT. It yields the protein CASSPDSGELFF.

The chain links TRBV10-3 to TRBJ1-1; weak D call: TRBD1 (6 bases). Trimming pared 4 bases from V and 1 base from J, leaving 7 bases between. Germline V lookup: CDR1 ENHRY, CDR2 SYGVKD. CDR3 size: 13 residues. The CDR3 nucleotides are TGTGCCATCAGTGCGGACAGGAACACTGAAGCTTTCTTT. Residues: CAISADRNTEAFF.

This clone was detected only once. Within the sample, other DNA sequences also encode this same CDR3. The chain carries TRBV5-1 and TRBJ2-2, with TRBD2 as a possible D gene (6 bases). Per the germline V gene, CDR1 is SGHRS and CDR2 is YFSETQ. V was pared by 0 bases and J by 5 bases, with 8 bases between. The CDR3 spans 14 residues. The chain's CDR3 is CASSLDSGTGELFF. The CDR3 nucleotides are TGCGCCAGCAGCTTGGACAGCGGGACCGGGGAGCTGTTTTTT.

This chain joins TRBV5-5 and TRBJ2-2; 10 bases are shared with TRBD2. V was clipped by 1 base and J by 4 bases; unmatched bases: 10. The CDR3 contains 18 residues. Per the germline V gene, CDR1 is SGHKS and CDR2 is YYEKEE (reference sequence). Written as DNA, the CDR3 is TGTGCCAGCAGCTTGCGTGTCCTAGCGGGGGCGAGCACCGGGGAGCTGTTTTTT. Amino acid sequence: CASSLRVLAGASTGELFF.

This clone was seen a few times. The J gene is TRBJ1-4, the V gene TRBV7-9; 8 nucleotides line up with TRBD1. The V segment lost 1 base and the J segment 7 bases; nucleotides outside the gene matches: 8. Germline V lookup: CDR1 SEHNR, CDR2 FQNEAQ (reference sequence). This CDR3 is 16 amino acids long. CDR3 amino acids: CASSLDGRGHVEKLFF. CDR3 in DNA: TGTGCCAGCAGCTTAGACGGCAGGGGGCATGTTGAAAAACTGTTTTTT.

The chain uses TRBV6-5 and TRBJ1-1, with 7 nucleotides matching TRBD1. The CDR3 runs to 15 residues. Germline CDR1 MNHEY, CDR2 SVGAGI. With V trimmed by 4 bases and J by 1 base, 6 bases remained unmatched. The CDR3 nucleotides are TGTGCCAGCAGTTTTGAGGGGGCCGGGAACACTGAAGCTTTCTTT. This encodes CASSFEGAGNTEAFF.

A single count supports this clone. This chain uses TRBV3-1 (or the pseudogene TRBV3-2) with TRBJ2-1; TRBD1 might be the D (7 bases). The CDR3 is 19 amino acids. The V end was cut by 6 bases, the J end by 4 bases, with 28 bases between. CDR1 is LGHDT and CDR2 is YNNKEL in the germline V gene (reference sequence). This CDR3 is CASSLRDGTRRGPYNEQFF. The CDR3 region has the DNA TGTGCCAGCAGTCTCCGGGACGGCACTAGGAGGGGGCCTTACAATGAGCAGTTCTTC.

This clone has just one count. V is TRBV19 and J is TRBJ2-7, with D tentatively TRBD1 (6 bases). There are 13 residues in the CDR3. From germline, CDR1 is LNHDA and CDR2 SQIVND (reference sequence). Trimming took off 7 bases at V and 3 bases at J, with 13 bases between the two ends. CDR3 sequence reads: CASKEQGSYEQYF. The CDR3 nucleotides are TGTGCCAGTAAAGAACAGGGTAGCTACGAGCAGTACTTC.

The V gene is TRBV3-1 (or the pseudogene TRBV3-2), the J gene TRBJ2-7; D is uncertain. V lost 2 bases to trimming and J lost 2 bases, with 16 bases between them. Germline assignment: CDR1 LGHDT and CDR2 YNNKEL (reference sequence). The CDR3 length is 16 residues. CDR3 DNA: TGTGCCAGCAGCCAACAACCCAGGCTTCTCGCCTACGAGCAGTACTTC. This translates into CASSQQPRLLAYEQYF.

Many counts were recorded for this clone. The V call is TRBV15, the J call TRBJ2-1; 12 bases match TRBD2. Germline V gene data show CDR1 as LNHNV and CDR2 as YYDKDF (reference sequence). This CDR3 region has 16 residues. V was pared by 0 bases and J by 8 bases, with 5 bases of the junction left unmatched. The CDR3 nucleotides read TGTGCCACCAGCAGAGAACCTAGCGGGAGGGCCGATGAGCAGTTCTTC. Its protein product is CATSREPSGRADEQFF.

This clone was recorded a few times. The chain employs TRBV27 and TRBJ1-3; TRBD1 matches at 7 bases. Germline V gives CDR1 MNHEY, CDR2 SMNVEV (reference sequence). After removal of 0 bases from V and 3 bases from J, the junction contained 8 bases not matched to a gene. This CDR3 contains 17 residues. The CDR3 coding sequence is TGTGCCAGCAGTTTATCTCCCCGGACAGGAATTGGAAACACCATATATTTT. Its protein is CASSLSPRTGIGNTIYF.

This rearrangement joins TRBV5-1 to TRBJ2-2; D perhaps matches TRBD2 (6 bases). Germline V gene sequence: CDR1 SGHRS, CDR2 YFSETQ. Between the trimmed V and J ends, which lost 5 bases and 7 bases, there was a span of 15 bases. The CDR3 runs to 14 residues. CDR3 nucleotides: TGCGCCAGCAGGGGGACGGAGGGTCACGGGGAGCTGTTTTTT. Translation gives CASRGTEGHGELFF. The full variable domain, its missing parts supplied by reference TRBV5-1 and TRBJ2-2, is KAGVTQTPRYLIKTRGQQVTLSCSPISGHRSVSWYQQTPGQGLQFLFEYFSETQRNKGNFPGRFSGRQFSNSRSEMNVSTLELGDSALYLCASRGTEGHGELFFGEGSRLTVL.

V is TRBV9 and J is TRBJ2-5, with a weak D call TRBD1 (6 bases). Germline V gene sequence: CDR1 SGDLS, CDR2 YYNGEE. V gave up 0 bases and J gave up 1 base, with 13 bases separating them. The CDR3 spans 16 residues. In nucleotides, the CDR3 is TGTGCCAGCAGCGTAGCCCTATCGGACAGCCAAGAGACCCAGTACTTC. Translating it yields CASSVALSDSQETQYF.

V and J are TRBV19 and TRBJ2-6, with 7 bases matching TRBD1. V gave up 7 bases and J gave up 4 bases; unmatched junction bases: 10. This CDR3 region has 16 residues. Germline loops: CDR1 LNHDA, CDR2 SQIVND (reference sequence). The CDR3 here is CASKTGAKKGANVLTF. The CDR3 DNA reads as TGTGCCAGTAAAACAGGGGCAAAGAAAGGGGCCAACGTCCTGACTTTC.

The chain is built from TRBV19 and TRBJ1-1, with a tentative D call TRBD1 (5 bases). The germline V gene has CDR1 LNHDA and CDR2 SQIVND (reference sequence). The CDR3 extends over 13 amino acids. The V end lost 7 bases, the J end lost 5 bases, and 14 bases lay between the germline ends. The CDR3 loop reads CASMGGESTEAFF. DNA for the CDR3: TGTGCCAGTATGGGAGGGGAGTCGACTGAAGCTTTCTTT. The full variable domain, its missing parts supplied by reference TRBV19 and TRBJ1-1, is DGGITQSPKYLFRKEGQNVTLSCEQNLNHDAMYWYRQDPGQGLRLIYYSQIVNDFQKGDIAEGYSVSREKKESFPLTVTSAQKNPTAFYLCASMGGESTEAFFGQGTRLTVV.

This clone appeared a few times. The genes are TRBV4-1 and TRBJ2-3; 11 nucleotides agree with TRBD2. In germline, CDR1 is MGHRA, CDR2 YSYEKL. The CDR3 is 16 residues long. V shed 1 base and J 4 bases; nucleotides not matched to a gene: 4. The CDR3 reads CASSQGGLAVPDTQYF. DNA for the CDR3: TGCGCCAGCAGCCAAGGGGGACTAGCGGTCCCAGATACGCAGTATTTT.

The V gene is TRBV11-2, the J gene TRBJ2-1; TRBD1 agrees at 10 bases. The CDR3 length is 15 residues. Germline values: CDR1 SGHAT, CDR2 FQNNGV. Trimming cost V 5 bases and J 8 bases; bases outside gene matches: 9. The CDR3 loop is CASSPRDRGVDEQFF. CDR3 DNA sequence: TGTGCCAGCAGCCCGCGGGACAGGGGAGTGGATGAGCAGTTCTTC.

V is TRBV4-2 and J is TRBJ1-6, with 12 bases fitting TRBD1. With V trimmed by 1 base and J by 6 bases, 4 bases remained unmatched. The CDR3 covers 17 residues. Germline V gene lookup returns CDR1 LGHNA and CDR2 YNFKEQ. The CDR3 region has the DNA TGTGCCAGCAGCCAAGGGGGACAGGGGGCGCTTAATTCACCCCTCCACTTT. This gives the protein CASSQGGQGALNSPLHF.

This chain uses TRBV27 with TRBJ2-3, with 7 nucleotides matching TRBD1. The CDR3 loop spans 16 amino acids. The germline CDR1 and CDR2 sequences are MNHEY and SMNVEV (reference sequence). Trimming at V came to 5 bases and at J to 0 bases, leaving 8 bases not matched to a gene. The CDR3 bases are TGTGCCAGCAGTGATAACAGGGGAACTAGCACAGATACGCAGTATTTT. Translated: CASSDNRGTSTDTQYF.